This T cell receptor beta chain is drawn from a study of blood T cell repertoires in COVID-19. Trimming took 5 bases from V and 7 from J, leaving 14 bases between them. The V gene's germline CDR1 is SEHNR and CDR2 FQNEAQ (reference sequence). This CDR3 comprises 13 residues. TCRdb's table, derived via immunoSEQ multiplex PCR, lists solely in-frame clones and lacks some. The sample consists of 330,000 or so clones, about 90% of them appearing once. The chain carries TRBV7-9 and TRBJ1-1; weak D call: TRBD1 (6 bases). Sequenced input: PBMCs or T cells enriched from blood (not recorded which). The TCR was taken from a man aged 25 to 45 who had recovered from COVID-19. CDR3 protein: CASSLGDIREAFF. For the CDR3, the DNA is TGTGCCAGCAGCCTCGGGGACATACGTGAAGCTTTCTTT.